The 10 T cell receptor beta chains below all came from one sample that was sequenced in a study of T cells in Graves' hyperthyroidism and ophthalmopathy. Researchers took RNA transcripts and amplified the TCR beta CDR3 regions from them. A first-round RT-PCR of the TCR CDR3 used the HTBI primer set. One entry per CDR3 protein results from TCRdb running MiXCR on the multiplex PCR reads. The table has around 600,000 distinct CDR3 sequences, around 15% seen once. The sequenced sample was blood. Source of these receptors: a woman aged 50 to 60 with Graves' ophthalmopathy.

This chain links TRBV5-6 with TRBJ2-4; D is perhaps TRBD2 (7 bases). V was trimmed by 2 bases and J by 3 bases, leaving 12 bases between them. The CDR3 totals 15 residues. Germline V lookup: CDR1 SGHDT, CDR2 YYEEEE. CDR3 nucleotide sequence: TGTGCCAGCAGCTTAAGGGGGGGCTACAAAAACATTCAGTACTTC. It translates to CASSLRGGYKNIQYF.

At least ten counts were recorded for this clonotype. The chain employs TRBV24-1 and TRBJ2-1; 9 nucleotides match TRBD2. Germline-derived CDR1 and CDR2 are KGHDR and SFDVKD. CDR3 length equals 14 residues. The V and J ends lost 5 bases and 5 bases, in that order; junction bases with no gene match: 3. CDR3 coding DNA: TGTGCCACCAGTGCTAGCGGGATGGACAATGAGCAGTTCTTC. This translates into CATSASGMDNEQFF.

The chain recombines TRBV29-1 with TRBJ2-5; TRBD1 is a possible D gene (5 bases). Germline-derived CDR1 and CDR2 are SQVTM and ANQGSEA. This CDR3 is built from 13 residues. The V and J ends lost 6 bases and 5 bases respectively, with 16 bases between them. CDR3 sequence: CSVRPQGTETQYF. CDR3 DNA: TGCAGCGTACGACCTCAGGGTACCGAGACCCAGTACTTC.

The CDR3 spells CAWGFSGIKDTQYF. The DNA of the CDR3 is TGTGCCTGGGGGTTTAGCGGCATTAAAGATACGCAGTATTTT. This chain links TRBV30 with TRBJ2-3; maybe TRBD2 (6 bases). This CDR3 region has 14 residues. Germline lookup yields CDR1 GTSNPN and CDR2 SVGIG (reference sequence). V was clipped by 5 bases and J by 5 bases, with 17 bases between them.

This clonotype was observed many times. This sequence joins TRBV28 and TRBJ2-2; 14 bases fit TRBD2. The CDR3 runs to 16 residues. Germline assignment: CDR1 MDHEN and CDR2 SYDVKM. The V segment lost 5 bases and the J segment 6 bases; nucleotides outside the gene matches: 5. Here the CDR3 reads CASSPRLAGGSGELFF. As DNA, the CDR3 is TGTGCCAGCAGTCCCCGACTAGCGGGAGGGTCCGGGGAGCTGTTTTTT.

This clonotype came up many times. J is TRBJ1-5 and V is TRBV7-8; 7 bases map to TRBD1. Per germline, CDR1 SGHVS and CDR2 FQNEAQ. The ends lost 3 bases at V and 7 bases at J; junction bases unmatched: 9. This CDR3 spans 15 amino acids. This chain's CDR3 is CASSFRAGGDQPQHF. The CDR3 bases are TGTGCCAGCAGCTTTAGGGCAGGGGGTGACCAGCCCCAGCATTTT.

The chain is built from TRBV11-2 and TRBJ2-5; the D gene is possibly TRBD2 (7 bases). The CDR3 contains 15 residues. Trimming removed 4 bases at V and 4 bases at J, with 16 bases between. Germline V gives CDR1 SGHAT, CDR2 FQNNGV. CDR3 nucleotides: TGTGCCAGCAGCTACACTAGGGGGGGAAGAGAGACCCAGTACTTC. Its translation: CASSYTRGGRETQYF.

This clonotype has a handful of counts. The gene calls are TRBV29-1 and TRBJ2-3; D possibly corresponds to TRBD2 (5 bases). The CDR3 is made up of 13 amino acids. V shed 6 bases and J shed 2 bases, with 12 bases lying between them. Germline CDR1 SQVTM, CDR2 ANQGSEA. The CDR3 spells CSVNQRLTDTQYF. The CDR3 coding sequence is TGCAGCGTCAATCAGCGGCTCACAGATACGCAGTATTTT.

This clonotype was picked up many times. The chain uses TRBV6-2 or TRBV6-3 and TRBJ1-2, with D possibly TRBD1 on 6 matching bases. The CDR3 sequence is 15 residues long. Germline loops: CDR1 MNHEY, CDR2 SVGEGT. V lost 6 bases and J lost 3, with 17 bases in between. The CDR3 loop is CASSYTPTGYYGYTF. The CDR3 DNA reads as TGTGCCAGCAGCTACACACCGACAGGTTACTATGGCTACACCTTC.

This clonotype was observed many times. This chain uses TRBV24-1 with TRBJ2-1, with D unresolved. V dropped 4 bases and J dropped 7 bases, with 4 bases sitting between them. The CDR3 length is 11 residues. In germline, CDR1 is KGHDR, CDR2 SFDVKD. CDR3 protein: CATSDRNEQFF. The DNA for the CDR3 is TGTGCCACCAGTGACAGGAATGAGCAGTTCTTC.